Here is one TCR beta chain with its context. The entry originates in a study of control samples from healthy donors and cancer patients. Sequenced by immunoSEQ multiplex PCR; TCRdb stores in-frame clones only, minus some. The data show fewer than 200,000 clones, around 93% seen once. Trimming took off 4 bases at V and 0 bases at J, with 17 bases between the two ends. CDR1 and CDR2 (germline): SGDLS, YYNGEE. The CDR3 extends over 16 amino acids. Material: blood. This chain links TRBV9 with TRBJ2-7, with D tentatively TRBD2 (6 bases). This TCR was recovered from a woman in her sixties or seventies in good health. The chain's CDR3 is CASSPQSGRASYEQYF. DNA of the CDR3: TGTGCCAGCAGCCCCCAAAGCGGGCGGGCCTCCTACGAGCAGTACTTC.